This passage covers 22 T cell receptor beta chains from one sample sequenced in a study of identical twins. TCRdb redid the calling of the 5' RACE reads with MiXCR, one entry per CDR3 protein. The sample includes roughly 1.6 million distinct CDR3 sequences, less than 40% seen only once; the top ten take over 0.25%. The sequenced sample consisted of cord blood. These receptors were obtained from a newborn girl in good health.

The chain is built from TRBV5-1 and TRBJ1-2; maybe TRBD1 (5 bases). The CDR3 runs to 15 residues. Germline CDR1 SGHRS, CDR2 YFSETQ. Between the trimmed V and J ends, which lost 1 base and 3 bases, there was a span of 13 bases. This CDR3 reads CASSLQGLADYGYTF. Written as DNA, the CDR3 is TGCGCCAGCAGCTTGCAGGGATTGGCGGACTATGGCTACACCTTC.

This clonotype was counted between two and nine times. This chain joins TRBV29-1 and TRBJ1-4; a possible D gene is TRBD1 (5 bases). The germline gives CDR1 SQVTM, CDR2 ANQGSEA. V lost 4 bases to trimming and J lost 4 bases, with 10 bases between them. CDR3 length: 13 amino acids. CDR3 protein: CSVVGRVNEKLFF. CDR3 nucleotide sequence: TGCAGCGTTGTGGGCAGGGTTAATGAAAAACTGTTTTTT.

The J gene is TRBJ1-5, the V gene TRBV19; D may be TRBD1 (5 bases). The CDR3 runs to 13 residues. Per the germline V gene, CDR1 is LNHDA and CDR2 is SQIVND (reference sequence). Trimming took 9 bases from V and 5 from J, leaving 14 bases between them. CDR3 in amino acids: CASRDEPYQPQHF. DNA for the CDR3: TGTGCCAGCCGGGACGAGCCCTATCAGCCCCAGCATTTT.

The V call is TRBV28, the J call TRBJ2-7, with 7 bases matching TRBD2. The CDR3 covers 14 residues. In germline, CDR1 is MDHEN, CDR2 SYDVKM. Losses at the gene ends were 8 bases for V and 3 bases for J; bases not matched to a gene: 10. CDR3 loop: CASGLGREVYEQYF. Here the CDR3 DNA reads TGTGCCAGCGGACTGGGACGGGAGGTCTACGAGCAGTACTTC.

The J gene is TRBJ1-1, the V gene TRBV11-2; D is possibly TRBD1 (5 bases). Germline CDR1 SGHAT, CDR2 FQNNGV. Trimming took 5 bases from V and 3 from J, leaving 19 bases between them. The CDR3 is 16 amino acids. The CDR3 here is CASSLAVRGADTEAFF. The CDR3 bases are TGTGCCAGCAGCCTAGCGGTGAGAGGGGCCGACACTGAAGCTTTCTTT.

Notes on this clonotype: Given a much more abundant clone one base away, this may be a read error. CDR3 DNA: TGTGCCATCAGTACTAGCGGGAGCACAGATACGCAGTATTTT. It encodes CAISTSGSTDTQYF. This rearrangement joins TRBV10-3 to TRBJ2-3; the match to TRBD2 covers 9 bases. Trimming at V came to 5 bases and at J to 0 bases, leaving 0 bases not matched to a gene. Germline CDR1 and CDR2: ENHRY and SYGVKD. The CDR3 spans 14 residues.

V usage is TRBV25-1 and J usage is TRBJ2-1; the match to TRBD2 covers 10 bases. The DNA end favors TRBJ2-7, so the J call may be wrong. CDR1 is MGHDK and CDR2 is SYGVNS in the germline V gene. This CDR3 has 17 amino acids. CDR3 protein: CASSERSSGRSANEQYF. The CDR3 nucleotides are TGTGCCAGCAGTGAAAGAAGTAGCGGGAGGTCCGCCAATGAGCAGTACTTC.

With respect to this clonotype: The junction and the germline gene differ at one end; a read error may be behind it. The gene calls are TRBV7-2 and TRBJ2-7; D possibly corresponds to TRBD1 (5 bases). The CDR3 is made up of 14 amino acids. Germline-derived CDR1 and CDR2 are SGHTA and FQGNSA. The DNA for the CDR3 is TGTGCCTGCAGCTTCCAGGGTTTCTCCTACGAGCAGTACTTC. Amino acid sequence: CACSFQGFSYEQYF.

This chain uses TRBV7-2 with TRBJ2-1; D possibly corresponds to TRBD1 (5 bases). This CDR3 has 14 residues. Looked up from germline, CDR1 is SGHTA and CDR2 is FQGNSA. Trimming removed 3 bases at V and 10 bases at J, with 16 bases between. The CDR3 DNA is TGTGCCAGCAGCTTTAGGGGCCTCCCCCCCGAGCAGTTCTTC. Protein: CASSFRGLPPEQFF.

This clonotype was counted ten times or more. The genes are TRBV10-3 and TRBJ1-2; D ambiguous. CDR1 and CDR2 from the germline V gene are ENHRY and SYGVKD. CDR3 length: 11 residues. V shed 5 bases and J shed 4 bases, with 5 bases lying between them. The CDR3 nucleotides read TGTGCCATCAGTCAGATCTATGGCTACACCTTC. This sequence encodes CAISQIYGYTF.

This clonotype was counted a few times. The J gene is TRBJ2-1, the V gene TRBV12-3 or TRBV12-4, with 12 bases matching TRBD2. Trimming cost V 5 bases and J 0 bases; bases outside gene matches: 11. This CDR3 is 19 amino acids long. CDR3 amino acids: CASSRHLAGGRASYNEQFF. CDR3 coding DNA: TGTGCCAGCAGTCGTCATCTAGCGGGGGGGCGAGCCTCCTACAATGAGCAGTTCTTC.

The J gene is TRBJ2-7, the V gene TRBV29-1; TRBD2 agrees at 16 bases. Germline CDR1 SQVTM, CDR2 ANQGSEA. The CDR3 loop spans 15 amino acids. The V segment lost 2 bases and the J segment 8 bases; nucleotides outside the gene matches: 6. CDR3 nucleotides: TGCAGCGTTGAAAAGGGACTAGCGGGGGGGTACAAGCAGTACTTC. Translated, it gives CSVEKGLAGGYKQYF.

The table lists this clonotype with many counts. The chain is built from TRBV27 and TRBJ1-2; D is unresolved. V shed 0 bases and J shed 0 bases, with 2 bases lying between them. CDR1 and CDR2 (germline): MNHEY, SMNVEV (reference sequence). The CDR3 spans 13 residues. This chain's CDR3 is CASSLSANYGYTF. As DNA, the CDR3 is TGTGCCAGCAGTTTATCAGCTAACTATGGCTACACCTTC.

The genes are TRBV4-2 and TRBJ2-5; D gene ambiguous. This CDR3 comprises 13 residues. The V and J ends lost 1 base and 5 bases respectively, with 8 bases between them. Germline CDR1 reads LGHNA; CDR2 reads YNFKEQ. DNA of the CDR3: TGTGCCAGCAGCCAAGTCATCGGGGAGACCCAGTACTTC. Its protein is CASSQVIGETQYF.

The chain couples TRBV7-9 to TRBJ2-3; TRBD1 matches 10 bases. Germline V gives CDR1 SEHNR, CDR2 FQNEAQ (reference sequence). This CDR3 comprises 15 residues. V lost 8 bases and J lost 1; bases outside the gene matches: 6. This CDR3 is CASVPGQGRTDTQYF. The CDR3 DNA follows: TGTGCCAGCGTACCGGGACAGGGGCGCACAGATACGCAGTATTTT.

This clonotype was observed a few times. This chain uses TRBV12-3 or TRBV12-4 with TRBJ1-6; D uncertain. V was cut by 1 base and J by 5 bases, with 15 bases left in between. The CDR3 extends over 17 amino acids. The CDR3 is CASSLVGSGTNNSPLHF. Here the CDR3 DNA reads TGTGCCAGCAGTTTAGTGGGGTCGGGAACTAATAATTCACCCCTCCACTTT.

V and J are TRBV11-1 and TRBJ2-7, with no clear D. Between the trimmed V and J ends, which lost 3 bases and 5 bases, there was a span of 14 bases. The CDR3 covers 14 residues. Germline CDR1 is SGHAT and CDR2 is FQDESV (reference sequence). CDR3: CASSLETVNHEQYF. Written as DNA, the CDR3 is TGTGCCAGCAGCTTGGAGACGGTAAACCACGAGCAGTACTTC.

This clonotype was found a few times. This chain joins TRBV27 and TRBJ2-7; D is unresolved. The CDR3 consists of 14 residues. In germline, CDR1 is MNHEY, CDR2 SMNVEV (reference sequence). Trimming pared 5 bases from V and 3 bases from J, leaving 14 bases between. This CDR3 reads CASSPIRTYYEQYF. CDR3 sequence (DNA): TGTGCCAGCAGTCCGATTCGGACCTACTACGAGCAGTACTTC.

The genes are TRBV2 and TRBJ1-3; TRBD1 matches at 9 bases. This CDR3 region has 15 residues. V dropped 5 bases and J dropped 2; count of bases not matched to a gene: 4. Germline loops: CDR1 SNHLY, CDR2 FYNNEI. The CDR3 DNA follows: TGTGCCAGCAGTAAGGACAGGGGAGCTGGAAACACCATATATTTT. Amino acids: CASSKDRGAGNTIYF. Complete variable domain (other parts from reference TRBV2 and TRBJ1-3): EPEVTQTPSHQVTQMGQEVILRCVPISNHLYFYWYRQILGQKVEFLVSFYNNEISEKSEIFDDQFSVERPDGSNFTLKIRSTKLEDSAMYFCASSKDRGAGNTIYFGEGSWLTVV.

The chain uses TRBV6-1 and TRBJ1-6; TRBD1 agrees at 9 bases. Per germline, CDR1 MNHNS and CDR2 SASEGT. CDR3 length: 14 residues. V lost 6 bases to trimming and J lost 6 bases; unmatched junction nucleotides: 3. CDR3: CASRPGQGNSPLHF. The CDR3 DNA follows: TGTGCCAGCAGACCGGGACAGGGTAATTCACCCCTCCACTTT.

A few counts support this clonotype. V gene TRBV10-3 combines with J gene TRBJ2-5; the match to TRBD2 covers 13 bases. CDR1 and CDR2 (germline): ENHRY, SYGVKD. V gave up 7 bases and J gave up 4 bases; unmatched junction bases: 6. This CDR3 region has 15 residues. For the CDR3, the DNA is TGTGCCATCAACGGACTAGCGGGGGACCTAGAGACCCAGTACTTC. Protein product: CAINGLAGDLETQYF.

The chain is built from TRBV11-2 and TRBJ2-4; the D is unclear. Germline CDR1 and CDR2: SGHAT and FQNNGV. CDR3 size: 18 residues. V lost 7 bases and J lost 1, with 23 bases in between. The CDR3 region has the DNA TGTGCCAGCACCCAAAGTGGGCCGGGCGGAGTGGCCAAAAACATTCAGTACTTC. It encodes CASTQSGPGGVAKNIQYF.